The sequence of this T cell receptor (beta chain) was determined in a study of CD8 T cells in Susac syndrome. Random hexamers were used to reverse transcribe an amount of about 0.5 to 1 ug RNA. Amplification of TCR beta CDR3 was carried out by immunoSEQ multiplex PCR, which covered 54 Vbeta and 13 Jbeta segments. TCRdb processed the immunoSEQ multiplex PCR reads anew with MiXCR; each CDR3 protein has one entry. The sample records around 150,000 distinct CDR3 sequences, about 95% being singletons. CDR3 length equals 14 residues. With 1 base removed from V and 0 bases from J, the gap between germline ends came to 8 bases. Germline CDR1 SQVTM, CDR2 ANQGSEA.

V usage is TRBV29-1 and J usage is TRBJ2-3; no definite D call. The sequenced material came from CD4+ T cells from PBMCs. This sequence originates from a human donor with multiple sclerosis. CDR3 in amino acids: CSVEVSGSTDTQYF. The CDR3 DNA follows: TGCAGCGTTGAAGTATCCGGTAGCACAGATACGCAGTATTTT.